This TCR beta chain was identified in a study of T-cell reconstitution after alpha-beta-depleted transplantation in children. Findings of the study overall: The origin of alpha-beta T cells about two months after transplant was reportedly several hundred expanded graft clones. Hyperexpanded clones declined; after one year, newly produced T cells mostly supplied diversity. Surviving recipient T cells and thymic progenitors underlay high day-60 TCRbeta diversity in some patients.

Notes on this clonotype: Its antigen remains unknown.

Molecular barcoding with unique molecular identifiers was used for the TCRbeta library. TCRdb itself ran the PCR reads through MiXCR, one entry per CDR3 protein. The sample shows around 200,000 distinct CDR3 sequences, 9.5% to 13% of them seen only once. Sequencing was performed on PBMCs, taken before TCRalphabeta/CD19-depleted stem cell transplant. The origin of this receptor is a child under two years old with acute myeloid leukemia, due to receive a stem cell transplant.

This CDR3 reads CAWSPGQGNTEAFF. CDR3 nucleotide sequence: TGTGCCTGGAGTCCCGGACAGGGGAACACTGAAGCTTTCTTT. This chain links TRBV30 with TRBJ1-1; 8 bases line up with TRBD1. The CDR3 consists of 14 residues. V shed 2 bases and J 1 base; nucleotides not matched to a gene: 3. Per germline, CDR1 GTSNPN and CDR2 SVGIG (reference sequence).